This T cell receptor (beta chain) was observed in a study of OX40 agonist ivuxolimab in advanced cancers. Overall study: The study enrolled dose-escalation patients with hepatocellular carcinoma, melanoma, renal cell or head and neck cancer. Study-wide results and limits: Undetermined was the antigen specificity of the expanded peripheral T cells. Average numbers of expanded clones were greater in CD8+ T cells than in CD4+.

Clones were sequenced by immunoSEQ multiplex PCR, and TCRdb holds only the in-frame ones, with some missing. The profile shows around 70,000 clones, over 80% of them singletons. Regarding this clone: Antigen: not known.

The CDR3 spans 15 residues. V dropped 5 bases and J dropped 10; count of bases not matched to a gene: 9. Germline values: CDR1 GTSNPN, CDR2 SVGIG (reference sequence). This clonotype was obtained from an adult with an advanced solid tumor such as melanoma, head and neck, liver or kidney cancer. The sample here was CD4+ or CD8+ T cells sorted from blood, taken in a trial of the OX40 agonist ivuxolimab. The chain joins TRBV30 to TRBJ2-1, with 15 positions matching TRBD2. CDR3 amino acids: CAWGKGLAGGGEQFF. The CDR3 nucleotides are TGTGCCTGGGGGAAGGGACTAGCGGGAGGAGGGGAGCAGTTCTTC.